This record concerns one T cell receptor beta chain sequence. The data originate from a study of shared clonotypes between healthy human individuals. Germline V lookup: CDR1 SGHNT, CDR2 YYREEE (reference sequence). V lost 3 bases, J lost 5 bases, and 3 bases stayed unmatched. The CDR3 contains 15 residues. The data were produced by immunoSEQ multiplex PCR, yet TCRdb's version contains in-frame clones alone and is incomplete. The sample comprises some 1.5 million clones, 95% to 99% of which are singletons, and about 0.4% rests with the top ten. The source material was naive CD4+ T cells sorted from blood. Noted subset: CD45RA+ positively selected. This TCR came from a man aged 25-45 years in good health. This chain connects TRBV5-4 to TRBJ2-1; TRBD2 matches at 12 bases. In DNA form, the CDR3 reads TGTGCCAGCAGCTGGGGACTAGCGGGCGACAATGAGCAGTTCTTC. Protein: CASSWGLAGDNEQFF.